The clone carrying this T cell receptor (beta chain) was picked up many times. The junction had 7 bases not matched to a gene; V was cut back by 8 bases and J by 4 bases. CDR3 size: 13 residues. Germline CDR1 and CDR2: SGHVS and FQNEAQ. The data derive from a study of T-cell memory formation after mild COVID-19. TCRdb reprocessed the 5' RACE reads with MiXCR, giving one entry per CDR3 protein. The sample has fewer than 700,000 distinct CDR3 sequences; roughly 21% are singletons. This TCR came from an adult woman who had mild COVID-19 (a few samples of this study predate the infection). Cell type and time point are not known. The J gene is TRBJ1-2, the V gene TRBV7-8; 7 bases align to TRBD1. The sample consisted of PBMCs or a T cell subset sorted from them (not recorded which). CDR3 sequence: CASSPGGLYGYTF. The CDR3 DNA sequence: TGTGCCAGCTCACCAGGGGGACTCTATGGCTACACCTTC.